Below, 20 T cell receptor beta chains from the same sample are listed, as sequenced in a study of blood T cell repertoires in COVID-19. Sequencing was performed with immunoSEQ multiplex PCR; in TCRdb, only in-frame clones are kept and a portion is missing. The sample has about 110,000 clones, around 84% seen once. The sequenced sample consisted of peripheral blood. Source of these receptors: a woman aged 40 to 50 with acute or convalescent COVID-19.

The rearrangement uses TRBV6-6 and TRBJ1-1; 10 bases map to TRBD1. CDR3 length equals 14 residues. Germline values: CDR1 MNHNY, CDR2 SVGAGI (reference sequence). Trimming at V came to 6 bases and at J to 4 bases, leaving 5 bases not matched to a gene. The CDR3 sequence: CASRIRDRGTEAFF. In nucleotides, the CDR3 is TGTGCCAGCAGGATCCGGGACAGGGGCACTGAAGCTTTCTTT.

The table lists this clone with a count of one. The chain couples TRBV12-3 or TRBV12-4 to TRBJ1-1; no definite D call. The CDR3 totals 13 residues. V was trimmed by 3 bases and J by 5 bases, leaving 10 bases between them. DNA for the CDR3: TGTGCCAGCAGTTTCTTTTCGGGGACTGAAGCTTTCTTT. It yields the protein CASSFFSGTEAFF.

The chain recombines TRBV7-8 with TRBJ1-6, with a weak D call TRBD1 (5 bases). CDR1 is SGHVS and CDR2 is FQNEAQ in the germline V gene. This CDR3 has 16 residues. The V and J ends lost 1 base and 8 bases respectively, with 15 bases between them. CDR3 bases: TGTGCCAGCAGCTTAGATCGAAGACAGCTCTATTCACCCCTCCACTTT. Encoded protein: CASSLDRRQLYSPLHF. Full variable domain (missing parts from reference TRBV7-8 and TRBJ1-6): GAGVSQSPRYKVAKRGQDVALRCDPISGHVSLFWYQQALGQGPEFLTYFQNEAQLDKSGLPSDRFFAERPEGSVSTLKIQRTQQEDSAVYLCASSLDRRQLYSPLHFGNGTRLTVT.

The genes are TRBV27 and TRBJ1-2; D is uncertain. Germline-derived CDR1 and CDR2 are MNHEY and SMNVEV (reference sequence). CDR3 length: 15 amino acids. V shed 4 bases and J shed 4 bases, with 16 bases lying between them. The CDR3 loop is CASSSPSGGGYGYTF. The CDR3 DNA is TGTGCCAGCAGTTCCCCCAGTGGAGGTGGCTATGGCTACACCTTC.

V usage is TRBV10-3 and J usage is TRBJ2-3; unclear D gene. V lost 3 bases to trimming and J lost 0 bases, with 4 bases between them. The germline V gene has CDR1 ENHRY and CDR2 SYGVKD. This CDR3 contains 13 residues. The CDR3 region has the DNA TGTGCCATCAGTGAAGCCAGCACAGATACGCAGTATTTT. It translates to CAISEASTDTQYF.

CDR3 sequence reads: CATAPVGNTIYF. As DNA, the CDR3 is TGTGCCACCGCGCCGGTCGGAAACACCATATATTTT. The J gene is TRBJ1-3, the V gene TRBV6-6; no definite D call. The CDR3 is 12 amino acids. Per the germline V gene, CDR1 is MNHNY and CDR2 is SVGAGI (reference sequence). V lost 10 bases and J lost 4, with 11 bases in between.

The chain is built from TRBV21-1 and TRBJ1-2; the DNA was not compared with TRBD1, the D call given in the table. TRBV21-1 is labeled a pseudogene. The CDR3 covers 17 residues. CDR3 nucleotide sequence: TGTGCCAGCAGCAGTCCAGGACAGGGGGGTTTAAACTATGGCTACACCTTC. Amino acid sequence: CASSSPGQGGLNYGYTF.

This clone was detected only once. The V gene is TRBV21-1, the J gene TRBJ1-1; the table's D call of TRBD1 was not tested on the DNA. TRBV21-1 corresponds to a pseudogene. The CDR3 has 18 residues. CDR3 amino acids: CASSKSDTRHRANTEAFF. CDR3 DNA sequence: TGTGCCAGCAGCAAATCGGACACCCGTCACAGGGCGAACACTGAAGCTTTCTTT.

This chain links TRBV5-4 with TRBJ2-5; 10 nucleotides match TRBD2. The CDR3 consists of 16 residues. Per germline, CDR1 SGHNT and CDR2 YYREEE (reference sequence). The junction had 9 bases not matched to a gene; V was cut back by 2 bases and J by 5 bases. The CDR3 reads CASSFGAGGPLETQYF. The DNA of the CDR3 is TGTGCCAGCAGCTTCGGAGCGGGGGGGCCGCTTGAGACCCAGTACTTC.

The V and J genes are TRBV2 and TRBJ1-2, with TRBD1 as a possible D gene (5 bases). The germline CDR1 and CDR2 sequences are SNHLY and FYNNEI. Trimming removed 2 bases from V and 0 bases from J, with 7 bases in between. CDR3 size: 14 residues. The CDR3 bases are TGTGCCAGCAGTGAACAGGGCACTAACTATGGCTACACCTTC. Its translation is CASSEQGTNYGYTF.

The gene calls are TRBV30 and TRBJ1-3; no clear D. V was shortened by 5 bases and J by 4 bases, with 12 bases between the two germline ends. CDR3 length: 13 amino acids. Germline V gene lookup returns CDR1 GTSNPN and CDR2 SVGIG (reference sequence). The CDR3 sequence is CAWLELRGNTIYF. The CDR3 nucleotides read TGTGCCTGGTTAGAGTTGAGGGGAAACACCATATATTTT. Full variable domain (rest looked up from reference TRBV30 and TRBJ1-3): SQTIHQWPATLVQPVGSPLSLECTVEGTSNPNLYWYRQAAGRGLQLLFYSVGIGQISSEVPQNLSASRPQDRQFILSSKKLLLSDSGFYLCAWLELRGNTIYFGEGSWLTVV.

This sequence joins TRBV9 and TRBJ1-6; 11 nucleotides line up with TRBD1. Germline assignment: CDR1 SGDLS and CDR2 YYNGEE. The CDR3 consists of 15 residues. Trimming at V came to 5 bases and at J to 9 bases, leaving 7 bases not matched to a gene. The DNA for the CDR3 is TGTGCCAGCAGGTCCGGACAGGGGGCAGGTTCACCCCTCCACTTT. Amino acid sequence: CASRSGQGAGSPLHF.

V is TRBV19 and J is TRBJ2-2; 7 bases fit TRBD1. Looked up from germline, CDR1 is LNHDA and CDR2 is SQIVND (reference sequence). V shed 7 bases and J 4 bases; nucleotides not matched to a gene: 12. This CDR3 is 16 amino acids long. The CDR3 DNA reads as TGTGCCAGTACCCCACAGGGGAGAATGGGCACCGGGGAGCTGTTTTTT. Translated: CASTPQGRMGTGELFF.

This chain connects TRBV7-9 to TRBJ2-3; D is possibly TRBD1 (6 bases). V was pared by 1 base and J by 3 bases, with 11 bases between. CDR3 length: 15 residues. Germline values: CDR1 SEHNR, CDR2 FQNEAQ (reference sequence). Here the CDR3 reads CASSLGGRGTDTQYF. The CDR3 nucleotides read TGTGCCAGCAGCTTAGGGGGCAGGGGAACAGATACGCAGTATTTT.

The genes are TRBV7-2 and TRBJ2-7, with 9 bases that match TRBD2. This CDR3 region has 14 residues. Germline V gene lookup returns CDR1 SGHTA and CDR2 FQGNSA. J lost 2 bases, V lost 2 bases, and 1 base had no gene match. This CDR3 is CASSLLAGPYEQYF. The CDR3, as DNA: TGTGCCAGCAGCTTACTAGCGGGGCCCTACGAGCAGTACTTC.

The J gene is TRBJ1-6, the V gene TRBV7-2; D might be TRBD1 (6 bases). This CDR3 contains 18 residues. Germline loops: CDR1 SGHTA, CDR2 FQGNSA. V was clipped by 1 base and J by 10 bases, with 23 bases between them. The CDR3 region is CASSLVTPMGAPGSPLHF. The CDR3 bases are TGTGCCAGCAGCTTAGTCACCCCGATGGGGGCCCCGGGGTCACCCCTCCACTTT.

V is TRBV5-1 and J is TRBJ1-1; D is possibly TRBD1 (5 bases). V was clipped by 6 bases and J by 2 bases, with 17 bases between them. The CDR3 extends over 15 amino acids. The germline V gene has CDR1 SGHRS and CDR2 YFSETQ. The CDR3 DNA is TGCGCCAGCACGTTGGGAGGGGATTCTAACACTGAAGCTTTCTTT. It yields the protein CASTLGGDSNTEAFF.

The chain couples TRBV5-1 to TRBJ2-2; possibly TRBD2 for D (6 bases). The V gene's germline CDR1 is SGHRS and CDR2 YFSETQ. The V end lost 4 bases, the J end lost 6 bases, and 19 bases lay between the germline ends. This CDR3 has 16 amino acids. This CDR3 is CASSRPSVTPSGELFF. In DNA, the CDR3 is TGCGCCAGCAGCCGTCCTAGCGTAACCCCCTCCGGGGAGCTGTTTTTT.

V usage is TRBV4-3 and J usage is TRBJ2-5, with D possibly matching TRBD2 (6 bases). V was trimmed by 1 base and J by 2 bases, leaving 14 bases between them. The CDR3 extends over 16 amino acids. In germline, CDR1 is LGHNA, CDR2 YSLEER. CDR3 DNA: TGCGCCAGCAGCCAAGTCTACTCTGGGGGGCAAGAGACCCAGTACTTC. This translates into CASSQVYSGGQETQYF.

The chain carries TRBV6-2 or TRBV6-3 and TRBJ2-3; D not resolved. The CDR3 runs to 16 residues. Germline V gene sequence: CDR1 MNHEY, CDR2 SVGEGT. V was pared by 2 bases and J by 0 bases, with 12 bases between. The CDR3 DNA reads as TGTGCCAGCAGTTACGGGCTTCAATCTAGCACAGATACGCAGTATTTT. It yields the protein CASSYGLQSSTDTQYF.